One and the same sample provided the 19 T cell receptor beta chains below, sequenced in a study of T cell responses to AZD1222 COVID-19 vaccine. Generated by immunoSEQ multiplex PCR, the TCRdb table keeps only in-frame clones and is missing some. The repertoire consists of over 100,000 clones, with over 75% occurring once and the leading ten covering more than 20%. The sample consisted of peripheral blood, taken on day 0 of AZD1222 vaccination. The receptors shown here come from an adult in good health.

This chain connects TRBV3-1 (or the pseudogene TRBV3-2) to TRBJ2-7; 9 bases match TRBD2. Germline V CDR1 and CDR2: LGHDT, YNNKEL (reference sequence). The V segment lost 3 bases and the J segment 5 bases; nucleotides outside the gene matches: 5. This CDR3 is 14 amino acids long. CDR3 loop: CASSQRGGAHEQYF. The CDR3 DNA reads as TGTGCCAGCAGCCAGCGCGGGGGGGCCCACGAGCAGTACTTC.

The gene calls are TRBV6-2 or TRBV6-3 and TRBJ1-2; maybe TRBD1 (5 bases). Germline CDR1 is MNHEY and CDR2 is SVGEGT. V dropped 5 bases and J dropped 2 bases, with 15 bases sitting between them. The CDR3 sequence is 15 residues long. CDR3 coding DNA: TGTGCCAGCAGTGCCAAGACAGCTCTAAACTATGGCTACACCTTC. Its translation is CASSAKTALNYGYTF.

This clone turned up a few times. The chain recombines TRBV10-3 with TRBJ1-2, with 9 bases lining up with TRBD1. The CDR3 totals 15 residues. CDR1 is ENHRY and CDR2 is SYGVKD in the germline V gene. V shed 2 bases, J shed 5 bases, and the junction held 6 bases outside the gene matches. The CDR3 nucleotides are TGTGCCATCAGTGAGAGGGACAGGGTCCGATATGGCTACACCTTC. The encoded protein is CAISERDRVRYGYTF.

The chain has TRBV28 and TRBJ1-1; D not certain. Between the trimmed V and J ends, which lost 5 bases and 7 bases, there was a span of 17 bases. Germline CDR1 is MDHEN and CDR2 is SYDVKM. The length of the CDR3 is 14 residues. The CDR3 coding sequence is TGTGCCAGCAGTACGAACTCGTTATTAGGTGAAGCTTTCTTT. As protein: CASSTNSLLGEAFF.

The CDR3 DNA follows: TGTGCCAGCAGTCTTCGAGATACGCAGTATTTT. It yields the protein CASSLRDTQYF. This chain links TRBV12-3 or TRBV12-4 with TRBJ2-3; no definite D call. Trimming stripped 5 bases from V and 5 bases from J, with 5 bases between. CDR3 length: 11 residues.

V gene TRBV21-1 combines with J gene TRBJ1-1; TRBD1 was called by the table and not checked on the DNA. TRBV21-1 is termed a pseudogene. This CDR3 is built from 16 residues. In DNA, the CDR3 is TGTGCCAGCAGCAAAGAAACCCAGGGTAGGAACACTGAAGCTTTCTTT. It yields the protein CASSKETQGRNTEAFF.

The chain is built from TRBV19 and TRBJ1-1; D may be TRBD1 (6 bases). The germline CDR1 and CDR2 sequences are LNHDA and SQIVND (reference sequence). V lost 7 bases to trimming and J lost 0 bases, with 9 bases between them. This CDR3 region has 13 residues. This CDR3 is CASTRTVNTEAFF. The CDR3 region has the DNA TGTGCCAGTACCCGGACAGTGAACACTGAAGCTTTCTTT.

For this clone: This sample includes further DNA sequences coding for the same CDR3. The rearrangement links TRBV9 to TRBJ1-2, with TRBD1 matching over 7 bases. Germline V lookup: CDR1 SGDLS, CDR2 YYNGEE. The junction had 1 base not matched to a gene; V was cut back by 2 bases and J by 0 bases. CDR3 length: 14 residues. The CDR3 reads CASSVTGSNYGYTF. The CDR3 DNA sequence: TGTGCCAGCAGCGTGACAGGGTCTAACTATGGCTACACCTTC. Combining the CDR3 with reference TRBV9 and TRBJ1-2 gives the whole variable domain DSGVTQTPKHLITATGQRVTLRCSPRSGDLSVYWYQQSLDQGLQFLIQYYNGEERAKGNILERFSAQQFPDLHSELNLSSLELGDSALYFCASSVTGSNYGYTFGSGTRLTVV.

The chain links TRBV21-1 to TRBJ2-3; TRBD2 is the table's D call and was not checked against the DNA. TRBV21-1 is a listed pseudogene. The CDR3 is made up of 15 amino acids. The CDR3 nucleotides read TGTGCCAGCAGCCGCCCTCGACTATGCACAGATACGCAGTATTTT. Protein sequence: CASSRPRLCTDTQYF.

The rearrangement joins TRBV9 to TRBJ2-7, with D possibly matching TRBD2 (5 bases). Deletions cut 0 bases from V and 2 bases from J, with 12 bases between. Germline CDR1 is SGDLS and CDR2 is YYNGEE. This CDR3 spans 15 amino acids. Here the CDR3 DNA reads TGTGCCAGCAGCGTAGTTGGAGGACCCACCTACGAGCAGTACTTC. This gives the protein CASSVVGGPTYEQYF.

V usage is TRBV7-2 and J usage is TRBJ2-1; 13 bases agree with TRBD2. Germline V gene data show CDR1 as SGHTA and CDR2 as FQGNSA. Unmatched junction bases numbered 8, after V lost 3 bases and J lost 12 bases. This CDR3 is built from 15 residues. CDR3 DNA sequence: TGTGCCAGCAGCTTTCCCGGGACTAGCGGGGAAGTGCAGTTCTTC. As protein: CASSFPGTSGEVQFF. Variable domain in full (rest from reference TRBV7-2 and TRBJ2-1): GAGVSQSPSNKVTEKGKDVELRCDPISGHTALYWYRQSLGQGLEFLIYFQGNSAPDKSGLPSDRFSAERTGGSVSTLTIQRTQQEDSAVYLCASSFPGTSGEVQFFGPGTRLTVL.

The chain carries TRBV27 and TRBJ1-6; D not resolved. V was shortened by 6 bases and J by 0 bases, with 15 bases between the two germline ends. Germline-derived CDR1 and CDR2 are MNHEY and SMNVEV (reference sequence). The CDR3 extends over 17 amino acids. This chain's CDR3 is CASRSHYGSSYNSPLHF. CDR3 nucleotide sequence: TGTGCCAGCAGAAGTCACTACGGCAGCTCCTATAATTCACCCCTCCACTTT.

This chain uses TRBV3-1 (or the pseudogene TRBV3-2) with TRBJ2-6; D uncertain. The V gene's germline CDR1 is LGHDT and CDR2 YNNKEL (reference sequence). The CDR3 consists of 14 residues. V lost 0 bases to trimming and J lost 1 base, with 1 base between them. CDR3 nucleotide sequence: TGTGCCAGCAGCCAAGAGTCTGGGGCCAACGTCCTGACTTTC. Protein sequence: CASSQESGANVLTF.

The sample holds a few counts of this clone. The chain recombines TRBV7-9 with TRBJ1-4; D not certain. The V end was cut by 2 bases, the J end by 14 bases, with 12 bases between. Germline values: CDR1 SEHNR, CDR2 FQNEAQ (reference sequence). The CDR3 is made up of 12 amino acids. CDR3 coding DNA: TGTGCCAGCAGCTTATCGTGGGCCTTCCTGTTTTTT. Its protein is CASSLSWAFLFF.

J is TRBJ1-2 and V is TRBV6-1; D is ambiguous. Germline V gene sequence: CDR1 MNHNS, CDR2 SASEGT. This CDR3 region has 11 residues. The ends were cut back, 7 bases at V and 3 bases at J, with 6 bases in the middle. CDR3: CASTQDYGYTF. As DNA, the CDR3 is TGTGCCAGCACCCAGGACTATGGCTACACCTTC.

This chain uses TRBV10-1 with TRBJ1-6; D remains ambiguous. The CDR3 covers 13 residues. Trimming shortened V by 4 bases and J by 7 bases, and 8 bases separated the two germline ends. The V gene's germline CDR1 is WNHNN and CDR2 SYGVQD (reference sequence). CDR3 in DNA: TGCGCCAGCAGTGGGACTTTGAATTCACCCCTCCACTTT. Its protein is CASSGTLNSPLHF.

J is TRBJ2-1 and V is TRBV24-1, with 9 bases that match TRBD2. CDR1 and CDR2 (germline): KGHDR, SFDVKD. The CDR3 sequence is 16 residues long. The V and J ends lost 4 bases and 4 bases, in that order; junction bases with no gene match: 7. The CDR3 nucleotides are TGTGCCACCAGTGACCGCCCCCTAGCGGGGTACAATGAGCAGTTCTTC. Encoded protein: CATSDRPLAGYNEQFF.

The V and J genes are TRBV7-6 and TRBJ2-3; TRBD1 agrees at 8 bases. This CDR3 has 15 residues. Trimming at V came to 4 bases and at J to 2 bases, leaving 5 bases not matched to a gene. Germline V gene lookup returns CDR1 SGHVS and CDR2 FNYEAQ. DNA for the CDR3: TGTGCCAGCAGCTCTCGACAGGGGATCACAGATACGCAGTATTTT. Its translation: CASSSRQGITDTQYF.

The V call is TRBV4-2, the J call TRBJ2-7; 9 nucleotides agree with TRBD1. Trimming removed 0 bases from V and 2 bases from J; junction bases left unmatched: 2. The CDR3 is 15 residues long. The germline V gene encodes CDR1 LGHNA and CDR2 YNFKEQ. The chain's CDR3 is CASSQEGTGTYEQYF. CDR3 DNA sequence: TGTGCCAGCAGCCAAGAAGGGACAGGGACCTACGAGCAGTACTTC.